This is a list of T cell receptor beta chains from one sample in a study of CD8 T cells in Susac syndrome. MiXCR, applied by TCRdb to the immunoSEQ multiplex PCR reads, yields one record per CDR3 protein. The table includes fewer than 200,000 distinct CDR3 sequences, roughly 90% detected once. The sequenced sample was CD4+ T cells from PBMCs. Source of these receptors: a human donor with Susac syndrome. CDR3s include the opening cysteine and the closing phenylalanine or tryptophan. Fields, in order: J gene, V gene, CDR3 protein.

TRBJ1-1,TRBV7-9,CASSSTGTLNTEAFF
TRBJ1-6,TRBV19,CAIRQHYGEPLHF
TRBJ2-2,TRBV5-6,CASSFRDSNTGELFF
TRBJ2-1,TRBV9,CASSQQGSSYNEQFF
TRBJ2-1,TRBV18,CASSPRLAGEVYNEQFF
TRBJ1-1,TRBV5-1,CASSLGALQGSTEAFF
TRBJ2-1,TRBV10-1,CASSESRTGYNEQFF
TRBJ1-1,TRBV28,CASTSPLDVSEAFF
TRBJ2-7,TRBV19,CASSRRESFYEQYF
TRBJ2-1,TRBV11-2,CASSLIRRSFGGEQFF
TRBJ1-1,TRBV29-1,CSVYQGAEAFF
TRBJ1-2,TRBV5-4,CASSLGGRNYGYTF
TRBJ1-1,TRBV6-5,CASSYNRGIGTEAFF
TRBJ2-1,TRBV5-1,CASSLYRTGDNEQFF
TRBJ1-2,TRBV9,CASTGDRETCGYTF